These T cell receptor beta chains were read from a single sample in a study of T-cell reconstitution after alpha-beta-depleted transplantation in children. TCRdb used MiXCR to reprocess the PCR reads, holding one entry per CDR3 protein. Of 180,000 or so distinct CDR3 sequences listed, roughly 6.3% are singletons. Sample: PBMCs, taken before TCRalphabeta/CD19-depleted stem cell transplant. The receptors shown here come from a girl under three years old with combined immunodeficiency, due to receive a stem cell transplant. The CDR3 runs from the conserved cysteine through the conserved F or W. D genes are given only for firm matches. Clone size is given for some rows only: seen once, a few or many times, or a class if the clone is expanded.

d_gene,v_gene,abundance,j_gene,CDR3aa,CDR3nt
NA,TRBV12-3/TRBV12-4,many,TRBJ2-1,CASNKGQYNEQFF,TGTGCCAGCAATAAGGGACAATACAATGAGCAGTTCTTC
TRBD2,TRBV29-1,many,TRBJ2-3,CSVDSPGLAASSSTDTQYF,TGCAGCGTTGACTCACCGGGACTAGCAGCGTCCTCGAGCACAGATACGCAGTATTTT
NA,TRBV28,many,TRBJ2-3,CASSLLDSTDTQYF,TGTGCCAGCAGTTTATTAGACAGCACAGATACGCAGTATTTT
NA,TRBV5-1,many,TRBJ1-1,CASRKGGLNTEAFF,TGCGCCAGCCGCAAGGGGGGTTTGAACACTGAAGCTTTCTTT
TRBD2,TRBV20-1,NA,TRBJ2-1,CSAPGTSGANEQFF,TGCAGTGCTCCTGGGACTAGCGGGGCCAATGAGCAGTTCTTC
NA,TRBV7-3,few,TRBJ2-3,CASSLRGGQGLTDTQYF,TGTGCCAGCAGCTTAAGGGGGGGGCAGGGTCTCACAGATACGCAGTATTTT
TRBD2,TRBV5-6,few,TRBJ2-1,CASIYLAGAYNEQFF,TGTGCCAGCATCTACCTAGCGGGGGCCTACAATGAGCAGTTCTTC
NA,TRBV9,many,TRBJ1-1,CASSVGVADVWGTEAFF,TGTGCCAGCAGCGTAGGCGTGGCAGACGTGTGGGGAACTGAAGCTTTCTTT
NA,TRBV27,many,TRBJ2-1,CASSPSMGRVHEQFF,TGTGCCAGCTCCCCCTCAATGGGGCGGGTCCATGAGCAGTTCTTC
TRBD1,TRBV12-3/TRBV12-4,many,TRBJ2-5,CASLTGKGETQYF,TGTGCCAGCCTGACAGGGAAAGGAGAGACCCAGTACTTC
NA,TRBV27,many,TRBJ2-7,CASGRGLAGSYEQYF,TGTGCCAGCGGTAGGGGGCTAGCGGGCTCCTACGAGCAGTACTTC
NA,TRBV15,many,TRBJ2-1,CATSSLGLRGGSYNEQFF,TGTGCCACCAGCAGTTTGGGGCTGCGGGGCGGGTCCTACAATGAGCAGTTCTTC
NA,TRBV7-9,many,TRBJ2-3,CASSLVKVQYF,TGTGCCAGCAGCTTAGTTAAGGTGCAGTATTTT
TRBD2,TRBV11-2,few,TRBJ2-3,CASSFTTSGIPNTDTQYF,TGTGCCAGCAGCTTTACTACTAGCGGGATACCAAACACAGATACGCAGTATTTT
NA,TRBV12-3/TRBV12-4,many,TRBJ1-2,CASSPLQVGTEGGYTF,TGTGCCAGCAGCCCCCTCCAGGTTGGCACGGAGGGTGGCTACACCTTC
NA,TRBV9,NA,TRBJ1-5,CASSDGGSNQPQHF,TGTGCCAGCAGCGACGGTGGGAGCAATCAGCCCCAGCATTTT
NA,TRBV29-1,many,TRBJ2-7,CSVATGSHRYF,NA
TRBD2,TRBV6-2/TRBV6-3,many,TRBJ2-7,CASSYGGTSTYEQYF,TGTGCCAGCAGTTACGGTGGGACTAGCACCTACGAGCAGTACTTC
NA,TRBV20-1,many,TRBJ2-1,CSARPSPTEGNEQFF,TGCAGTGCTAGACCCTCCCCGACGGAGGGCAATGAGCAGTTCTTC
TRBD2,TRBV24-1,NA,TRBJ2-1,CATSDLPVIAGGHEQFF,TGTGCCACCAGTGACCTCCCAGTAATAGCGGGAGGCCATGAGCAGTTCTTC
TRBD2,TRBV5-6,many,TRBJ2-1,CASTTRRTSGINEQFF,TGTGCCAGCACGACGCGCCGGACTAGTGGTATCAATGAGCAGTTCTTC
NA,TRBV4-3,many,TRBJ2-7,CASSQAWDLGYEQYF,TGCGCCAGCAGCCAAGCTTGGGACCTGGGGTACGAGCAGTACTTC
NA,TRBV20-1,many,TRBJ2-3,CSATLGRGLMDTQYF,TGCAGTGCTACCCTTGGGCGGGGCCTCATGGATACGCAGTATTTT
TRBD1,TRBV7-6,few,TRBJ1-4,CASSPRTGPALELFF,TGTGCCAGCAGCCCCAGGACAGGGCCGGCATTAGAACTGTTTTTT
NA,TRBV28,many,TRBJ2-1,CASSILAYNEQFF,TGTGCCAGCAGTATACTAGCCTACAATGAGCAGTTCTTC
TRBD2,TRBV4-3,NA,TRBJ2-2,CASRDGLAGGPDANTGELFF,TGCGCCAGCAGAGATGGACTAGCGGGGGGGCCCGACGCGAACACCGGGGAGCTGTTTTTT
NA,TRBV12-3/TRBV12-4,many,TRBJ2-1,CASSFTPGTAINEQFF,TGTGCCAGCAGTTTTACCCCCGGGACTGCAATCAATGAGCAGTTCTTC
NA,TRBV10-3,many,TRBJ1-1,CAISEGAGGVTEAFF,TGTGCCATCAGTGAGGGGGCAGGAGGAGTCACTGAAGCTTTCTTT
NA,TRBV7-9,few,TRBJ2-7,CASSLATREQYF,TGTGCCAGCAGCTTAGCAACAAGGGAGCAGTACTTC
NA,TRBV7-2,few,TRBJ1-2,CASSLAGQGVRGYTF,TGTGCCAGCAGCTTAGCGGGGCAGGGAGTCCGTGGCTACACCTTC
TRBD1,TRBV27,many,TRBJ2-1,CASSTTSTGPNEQFF,TGTGCCAGCAGTACCACCTCGACAGGGCCCAATGAGCAGTTCTTC
TRBD2,TRBV18,many,TRBJ2-5,CASSPSGGEETQYF,TGTGCCAGCTCTCCGAGCGGGGGTGAGGAGACCCAGTACTTC
NA,TRBV20-1,few,TRBJ1-2,CSARGELGYTF,TGCAGTGCTAGAGGGGAGCTTGGCTACACCTTC
TRBD2,TRBV7-3,many,TRBJ2-3,CASKLGTTYTDTQYF,TGTGCCAGCAAACTGGGGACTACGTACACAGATACGCAGTATTTT
NA,TRBV7-8,many,TRBJ2-5,CASSPFETQYF,TGTGCCAGCAGCCCCTTTGAGACCCAGTACTTC
NA,TRBV7-9,many,TRBJ1-4,CASSFTDNEKLFF,TGTGCCAGCAGCTTCACGGATAATGAAAAACTGTTTTTT
NA,TRBV7-3,many,TRBJ2-1,CASSLTGELNNEQFF,TGTGCCAGCAGCTTAACAGGGGAACTCAACAATGAGCAGTTCTTC
NA,TRBV25-1,many,TRBJ2-2,CASSEYIGYRPGELFF,TGTGCCAGCAGTGAATATATTGGGTACAGGCCCGGGGAGCTGTTTTTT
TRBD1,TRBV7-8,NA,TRBJ1-4,CASSSGTAHEKLFF,TGTGCCAGCAGCAGCGGGACAGCTCATGAAAAACTGTTTTTT
NA,TRBV6-5,NA,TRBJ2-1,CASSYFQDNEQFF,TGTGCCAGCAGTTATTTCCAAGACAATGAGCAGTTCTTC
TRBD2,TRBV6-5,NA,TRBJ2-5,CASSYSGSGGETQYF,TGTGCCAGCAGTTACTCCGGTTCGGGGGGGGAGACCCAGTACTTC
NA,TRBV28,many,TRBJ2-5,CASSPVGETQYF,TGTGCCAGCAGTCCGGTGGGGGAGACCCAGTACTTC
NA,TRBV7-8,many,TRBJ2-2,CASSIRVALNTGELFF,TGTGCCAGCAGCATTAGGGTAGCCTTGAACACCGGGGAGCTGTTTTTT
NA,TRBV25-1,many,TRBJ1-1,CASSDWGTEAFF,TGTGCCAGCAGTGACTGGGGAACTGAAGCTTTCTTT
TRBD1,TRBV11-2,many,TRBJ2-1,CASSPRDSLYNEQFF,TGTGCCAGCAGCCCGAGGGACAGCCTGTACAATGAGCAGTTCTTC
NA,TRBV6-5,NA,TRBJ2-2,CASSYLGQSNTGELFF,TGTGCCAGCAGTTACCTGGGACAATCGAACACCGGGGAGCTGTTTTTT
TRBD1,TRBV7-9,many,TRBJ1-1,CASSLPGQGPEAFF,TGTGCCAGCAGCCTACCGGGACAGGGCCCTGAAGCTTTCTTT